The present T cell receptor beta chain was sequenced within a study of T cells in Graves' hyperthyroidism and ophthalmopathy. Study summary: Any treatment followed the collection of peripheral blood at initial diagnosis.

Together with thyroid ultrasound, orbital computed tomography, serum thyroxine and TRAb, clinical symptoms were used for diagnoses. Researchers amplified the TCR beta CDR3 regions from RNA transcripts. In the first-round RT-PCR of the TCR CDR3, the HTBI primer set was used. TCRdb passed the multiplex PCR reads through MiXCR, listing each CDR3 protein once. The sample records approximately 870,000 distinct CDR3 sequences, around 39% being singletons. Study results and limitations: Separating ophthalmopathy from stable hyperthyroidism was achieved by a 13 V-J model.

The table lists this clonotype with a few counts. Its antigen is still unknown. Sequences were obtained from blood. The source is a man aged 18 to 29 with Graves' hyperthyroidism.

The CDR3 protein is CASSFEGAGYEQYF. In DNA, the CDR3 is TGTGCCAGCAGCTTTGAAGGGGCGGGCTACGAGCAGTACTTC. The rearrangement uses TRBV7-9 and TRBJ2-7; perhaps D is TRBD1 or TRBD2 (5 bases each). The germline V gene encodes CDR1 SEHNR and CDR2 FQNEAQ (reference sequence). The CDR3 has 14 amino acids. Between the trimmed V and J ends, which lost 3 bases and 3 bases, there was a span of 12 bases.